This is a list of T cell receptor beta chains from one sample in a study of OX40 agonist ivuxolimab in advanced cancers. The repertoire was sequenced with immunoSEQ multiplex PCR; TCRdb's copy has only in-frame clones and lacks some. Among roughly 92,000 clones listed, about 90% were seen once. This sample comprised CD4+ or CD8+ T cells sorted from blood, obtained in a trial of the OX40 agonist ivuxolimab. These receptors were obtained from an adult with an advanced solid tumor such as melanoma, head and neck, liver or kidney cancer. The CDR3 runs from the conserved cysteine through the conserved F or W. The D gene is left open where the match is weak. Expanded clones get a size class; other rows say once, few or many, or leave the size out.

>.|TRBV30|TRBD1|TRBJ2-7
TGTGCCTTAACAGACCGGGACAGGTCATACGAGCAGTACTTC
CALTDRDRSYEQYF
>once|TRBV5-1|.|TRBJ1-1
TGCGCCAGCAGCTTGGTGGCAGGTAATAGAAACACTGAAGCTTTCTTT
CASSLVAGNRNTEAFF
>few|TRBV30|.|TRBJ2-2
TGTGCCTGGAGTGTACAGGGGACTTACACCGGGGAGCTGTTTTTT
CAWSVQGTYTGELFF
>.|TRBV19|TRBD2|TRBJ2-1
TGTGCCAGTAGTGTGGGACTAGCGGGATCGGCTGAGCAGTTCTTC
CASSVGLAGSAEQFF
>.|TRBV5-5|.|TRBJ1-2
TGTGCCAGCAGCTTGTGGAATTTCTATGGCTACACCTTC
CASSLWNFYGYTF
>.|TRBV4-2|.|TRBJ2-7
TGTGCCAGCAGCCAAGATCCCGGAGGGAGTGGTTCCTACGAGCAGTACTTC
CASSQDPGGSGSYEQYF
>.|TRBV29-1|.|TRBJ2-5
TGCAGCGTTCAAATAGAGACCCAGTACTTC
CSVQIETQYF
>.|TRBV15|.|TRBJ1-1
TGTGCCACCAGCAAAAGGGGAATGAACACTGAAGCTTTCTTT
CATSKRGMNTEAFF
>few|TRBV7-9|.|TRBJ1-2
TGTGCCAGCAGGGGGACGGACTTCTATGGCTACACCTTC
CASRGTDFYGYTF
>.|TRBV6-1|TRBD2|TRBJ2-1
TGTGCCAGCAGTCCCGGGACTAGCGGTAGGCAGTTCTTC
CASSPGTSGRQFF
>.|TRBV27|.|TRBJ2-7
TGTGCCAGCAGCCAATACAGGGTGGGGGCCTCCCCCCACGAGCAGTACTTC
CASSQYRVGASPHEQYF
>.|TRBV7-9|TRBD1|TRBJ1-5
TGTGCCAGCAGCGGGACAGGGGGCAGCAATCAGCCCCAGCATTTT
CASSGTGGSNQPQHF
>.|TRBV2|TRBD2|TRBJ2-4
TGTGCCAGCAGTGAAGCGGGAACGGGGGGAGCCAAAAACATTCAGTACTTC
CASSEAGTGGAKNIQYF